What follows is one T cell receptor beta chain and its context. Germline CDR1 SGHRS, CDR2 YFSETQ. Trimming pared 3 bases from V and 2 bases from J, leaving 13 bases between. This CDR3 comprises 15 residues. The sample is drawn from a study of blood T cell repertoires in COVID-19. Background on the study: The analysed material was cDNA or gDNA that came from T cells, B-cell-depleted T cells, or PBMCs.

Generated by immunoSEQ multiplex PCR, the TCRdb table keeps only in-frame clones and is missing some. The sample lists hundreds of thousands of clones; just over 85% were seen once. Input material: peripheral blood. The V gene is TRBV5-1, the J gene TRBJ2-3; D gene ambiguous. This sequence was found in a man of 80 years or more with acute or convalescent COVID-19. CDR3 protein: CASSSEPAFTDTQYF. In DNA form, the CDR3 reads TGCGCCAGCAGCTCGGAACCAGCGTTCACAGATACGCAGTATTTT. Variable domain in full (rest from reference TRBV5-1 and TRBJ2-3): KAGVTQTPRYLIKTRGQQVTLSCSPISGHRSVSWYQQTPGQGLQFLFEYFSETQRNKGNFPGRFSGRQFSNSRSEMNVSTLELGDSALYLCASSSEPAFTDTQYFGPGTRLTVL.